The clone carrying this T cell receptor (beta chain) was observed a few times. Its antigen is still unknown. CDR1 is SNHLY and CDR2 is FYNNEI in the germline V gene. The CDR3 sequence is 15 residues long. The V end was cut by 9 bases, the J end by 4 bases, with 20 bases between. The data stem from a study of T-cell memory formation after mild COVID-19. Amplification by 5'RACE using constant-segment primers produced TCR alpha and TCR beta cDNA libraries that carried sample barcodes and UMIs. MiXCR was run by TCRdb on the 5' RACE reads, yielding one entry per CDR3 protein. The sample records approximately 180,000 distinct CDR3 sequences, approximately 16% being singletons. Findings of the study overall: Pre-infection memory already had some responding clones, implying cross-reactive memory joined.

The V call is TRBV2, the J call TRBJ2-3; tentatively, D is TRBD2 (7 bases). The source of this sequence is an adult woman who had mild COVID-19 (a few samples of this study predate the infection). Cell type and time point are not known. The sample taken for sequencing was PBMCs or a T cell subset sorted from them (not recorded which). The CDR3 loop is CASLKGGIRADTQYF. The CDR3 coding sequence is TGTGCCAGTCTCAAGGGGGGGATTCGCGCAGATACGCAGTATTTT.